This T cell receptor beta chain was sequenced for a study of CD8+ T cells in alopecia areata. Whole-study findings and limits: Scalp and blood samples kept many expanded lesional clones throughout tofacitinib. Scalp data also include sequences from resident alphabeta T cells of normal skin.

cDNA reverse transcribed from extracted RNA served as the sequencing template. The assay was immunoSEQ multiplex PCR, and TCRdb's table has in-frame clones only and misses some. The sample has around 190,000 clones, approximately 56% seen once; the top ten hold approximately 0.7%. From germline, CDR1 is MDHEN and CDR2 SYDVKM. The V end lost 0 bases, the J end lost 0 bases, and 6 bases lay between the germline ends. The CDR3 consists of 15 residues. Treatment noted: oral pan-JAK inhibitor, 5-10 mg twice daily. Obtained from alopecia areata patients were lesional scalp punch biopsies along with peripheral blood. Worth noting for this clone: Its specificity is unknown.

This clonotype originated in a human donor with alopecia areata. The sequencing here drew on CD4+ T cells sorted from blood, taken at week 4, from a patient treated with tofacitinib. The chain employs TRBV28 and TRBJ1-5; no definite D call. As DNA, the CDR3 is TGTGCCAGCAGTTTATGGGAGGGTAGCAATCAGCCCCAGCATTTT. Translation gives CASSLWEGSNQPQHF. Full variable domain (outside the CDR3, taken from reference TRBV28 and TRBJ1-5): DVKVTQSSRYLVKRTGEKVFLECVQDMDHENMFWYRQDPGLGLRLIYFSYDVKMKEKGDIPEGYSVSREKKERFSLILESASTNQTSMYLCASSLWEGSNQPQHFGDGTRLSIL.